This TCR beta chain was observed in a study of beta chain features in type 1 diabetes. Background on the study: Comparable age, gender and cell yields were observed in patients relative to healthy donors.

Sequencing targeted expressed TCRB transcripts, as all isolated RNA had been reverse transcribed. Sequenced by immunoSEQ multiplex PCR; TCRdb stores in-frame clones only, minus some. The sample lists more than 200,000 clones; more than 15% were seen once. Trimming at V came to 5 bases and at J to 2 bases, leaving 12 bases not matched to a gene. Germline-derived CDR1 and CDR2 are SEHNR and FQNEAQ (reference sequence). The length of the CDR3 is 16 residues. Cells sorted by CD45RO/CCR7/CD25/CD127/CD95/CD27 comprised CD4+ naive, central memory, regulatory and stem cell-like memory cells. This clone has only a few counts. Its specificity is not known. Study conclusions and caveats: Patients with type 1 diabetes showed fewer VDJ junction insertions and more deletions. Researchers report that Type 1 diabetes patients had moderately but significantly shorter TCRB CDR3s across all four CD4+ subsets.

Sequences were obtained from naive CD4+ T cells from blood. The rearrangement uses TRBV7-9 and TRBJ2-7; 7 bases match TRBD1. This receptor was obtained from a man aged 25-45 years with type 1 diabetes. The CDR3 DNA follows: TGTGCCAGCAGCCATCGGGGACAGCCAACTCCCTACGAGCAGTACTTC. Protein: CASSHRGQPTPYEQYF.